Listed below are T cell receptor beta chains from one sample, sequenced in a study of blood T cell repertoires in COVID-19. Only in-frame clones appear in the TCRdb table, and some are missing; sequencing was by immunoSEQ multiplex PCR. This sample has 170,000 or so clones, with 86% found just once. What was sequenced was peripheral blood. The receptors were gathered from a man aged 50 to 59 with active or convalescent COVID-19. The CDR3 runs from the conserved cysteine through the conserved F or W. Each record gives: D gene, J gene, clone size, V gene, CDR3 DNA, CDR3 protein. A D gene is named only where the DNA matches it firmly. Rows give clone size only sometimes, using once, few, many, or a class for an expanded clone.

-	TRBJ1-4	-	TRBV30	TGTGCCTGGAGTGCCAGAATTAATGAAAAACTGTTTTTT	CAWSARINEKLFF
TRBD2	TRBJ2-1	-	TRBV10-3	TGTGCCATCAGTGGTAGCGGGGGGGGAGATGAGCAGTTCTTC	CAISGSGGGDEQFF
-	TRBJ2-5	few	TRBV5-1	TGCGCCAGCAGCTTGGTAGCCTCTCAAGAGACCCAGTACTTC	CASSLVASQETQYF
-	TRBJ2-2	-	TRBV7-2	TGTGCCAGCAGCTTAGACGGGTTACCAGGGGAGCTGTTTTTT	CASSLDGLPGELFF
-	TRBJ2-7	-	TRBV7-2	TGTGCCAGCTCCTTGTCGGGTGTTTCGTTCTACGAGCAGTACTTC	CASSLSGVSFYEQYF
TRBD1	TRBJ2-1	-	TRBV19	TGTGCCAGTACCCCCCGGGGACAGGGGTTAGGTGAGCAGTTCTTC	CASTPRGQGLGEQFF
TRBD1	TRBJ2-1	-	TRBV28	TGTGCCAGCAGTCATTATACCCGACAGGGCTCCTACAATGAGCAGTTCTTC	CASSHYTRQGSYNEQFF
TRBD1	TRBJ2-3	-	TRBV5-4	TGTGCCAGCAGCCGTGGGACAGTCGCAACAGATACGCAGTATTTT	CASSRGTVATDTQYF
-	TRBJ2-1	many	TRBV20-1	TGCAGTGCTAGTTCAGGGGGGAACTCCTACAATGAGCAGTTCTTC	CSASSGGNSYNEQFF
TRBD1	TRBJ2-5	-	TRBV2	TGTGCCAGCAGCCAACAGGGGGCCGGAGAGACCCAGTACTTC	CASSQQGAGETQYF
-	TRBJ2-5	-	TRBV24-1	TGTGCCACCAGTGTGGGCGGGAACCAAGAGACCCAGTACTTC	CATSVGGNQETQYF
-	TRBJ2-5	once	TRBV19	TGTGCCAGTAGTATCGGGCAGGGGGAGACCCAGTACTTC	CASSIGQGETQYF
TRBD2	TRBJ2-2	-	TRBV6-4	TGTGCCAGCAGTGGCGGGACTAGCGGTAACACCGGGGAGCTGTTTTTT	CASSGGTSGNTGELFF
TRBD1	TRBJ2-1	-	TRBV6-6	TGTGCCAGCAGTCCCGGACAGGGGTCCTACAATGAGCAGTTCTTC	CASSPGQGSYNEQFF
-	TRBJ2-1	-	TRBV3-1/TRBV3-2	TGTGCCAGCAGCCTCCTGGACTTTAAGGGCAGTGAGCAGTTCTTC	CASSLLDFKGSEQFF
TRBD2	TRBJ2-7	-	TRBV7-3	TGTGCCAGCAGCTTAAGACGGGGGGACGAGCAGTACTTC	CASSLRRGDEQYF
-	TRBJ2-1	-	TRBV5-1	TGCGCCAGCAGCTTGGCCAGTAGGAGCTCCTACAATGAGCAGTTCTTC	CASSLASRSSYNEQFF
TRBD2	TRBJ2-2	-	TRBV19	TGTGCCAGTAGTATTGGGCGGGGGAGTAACACCGGGGAGCTGTTTTTT	CASSIGRGSNTGELFF
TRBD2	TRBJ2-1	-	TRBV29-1	TGCAGCGCTAGACTAGCGGCGAGATACAATGAGCAGTTCTTC	CSARLAARYNEQFF
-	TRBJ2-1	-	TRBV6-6	TGTGCCACGCGGCAAGACAGCTACAATGAGCAGTTCTTC	CATRQDSYNEQFF
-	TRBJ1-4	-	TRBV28	TGTGCCAGCAGTCTGTGGGACACCGGCGGTGAAAAACTGTTTTTT	CASSLWDTGGEKLFF
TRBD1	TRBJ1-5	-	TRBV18	TGTGCCAGCTCCCCACAGGGGGCGGTTGATCAGCCCCAGCATTTT	CASSPQGAVDQPQHF
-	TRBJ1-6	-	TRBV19	TGTGCCAGTAGTATTTCAGGCAGGGGCAATTCACCCCTCCACTTT	CASSISGRGNSPLHF